This T cell receptor (beta chain) was recorded in a study of OX40 agonist ivuxolimab in advanced cancers. At the level of the study: The patients got ivuxolimab, which is an agonistic anti-OX40 (CD134) antibody. Hepatocellular carcinoma, melanoma, renal cell or head and neck cancer affected the dose-escalation patients.

The method was immunoSEQ multiplex PCR; TCRdb's version includes in-frame clones alone and lacks a portion of them. The sample has around 77,000 clones; about 92% are singletons. The study's findings and limits: Low levels of normalized T-cell clonal expansion also appeared in some nonresponders.

In the case of this clone: Its antigen is not identified.

Germline lookup yields CDR1 SGHDN and CDR2 FVKESK. This CDR3 spans 18 amino acids. The V segment lost 5 bases and the J segment 0 bases; nucleotides outside the gene matches: 13. The receptor's source is an adult with an advanced solid tumor such as melanoma, head and neck, liver or kidney cancer. The source was CD4+ or CD8+ T cells sorted from blood, collected in a trial of the OX40 agonist ivuxolimab. The chain couples TRBV14 to TRBJ2-7; 10 nucleotides match TRBD2. The CDR3 nucleotides read TGTGCCAGCAGCTCGGGGCTAGCGGGAGCTTTCGGCTCCTACGAGCAGTACTTC. Protein: CASSSGLAGAFGSYEQYF.